What follows is one TCR beta chain and its context. The antigen remains unidentified. These data come from a study of cytomegalovirus exposure and HLA in healthy donors. Study overall: For the 300 to 450 genotyped donors, 75% to 90% fell within the Caucasian-associated ancestry cluster. Study-wide findings and caveats: TCR association rates varied by HLA locus in a later analysis, with DRB1 highest and HLA-C lowest. Analysis was performed later, and it showed HLA-associated TCR beta chains to be more clonally expanded than equally common others.

The J segment lost 3 bases and the V segment lost 3 bases, leaving 4 bases of the junction unmatched. This CDR3 spans 14 amino acids. CDR1 LNHDA and CDR2 SQIVND come from the germline V gene (reference sequence). Researchers ran the PCR with 60 Vbeta and 13 Jbeta primers. Generated by immunoSEQ multiplex PCR, the TCRdb table keeps only in-frame clones and is missing some. The sample contains roughly 160,000 clones, roughly 82% of which appear only once. The TCR was taken from a woman aged 25 to 39 in good health and CMV-seronegative. The sequenced material came from PBMCs. The chain uses TRBV19 and TRBJ2-7; 8 nucleotides align to TRBD1. For the CDR3, the DNA is TGTGCCAGTAGTATCCTCGGACAGGGCTACGAGCAGTACTTC. Protein: CASSILGQGYEQYF.